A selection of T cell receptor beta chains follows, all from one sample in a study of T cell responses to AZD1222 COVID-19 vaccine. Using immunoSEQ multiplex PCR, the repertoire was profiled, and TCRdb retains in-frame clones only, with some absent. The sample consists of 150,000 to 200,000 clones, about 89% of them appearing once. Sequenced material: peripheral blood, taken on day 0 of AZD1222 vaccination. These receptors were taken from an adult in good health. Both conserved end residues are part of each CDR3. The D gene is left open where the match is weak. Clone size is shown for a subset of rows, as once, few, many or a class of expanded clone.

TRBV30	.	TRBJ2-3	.	CAWRVKGGDTQYF	TGTGCCTGGAGAGTAAAAGGGGGAGATACGCAGTATTTT
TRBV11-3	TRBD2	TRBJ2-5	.	CASSPGLAGNAQETQYF	TGTGCCAGCAGCCCAGGACTAGCGGGGAACGCCCAAGAGACCCAGTACTTC
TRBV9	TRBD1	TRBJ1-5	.	CASSAGQGLNQPQHF	TGTGCCAGCAGCGCCGGACAGGGCTTAAATCAGCCCCAGCATTTT
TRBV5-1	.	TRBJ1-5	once	CASSLDSNQPQHF	TGCGCCAGCAGCTTGGATAGCAATCAGCCCCAGCATTTT
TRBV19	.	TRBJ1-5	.	CASSIGGLIRSNQPQHF	TGTGCCAGTAGTATAGGCGGTTTGATTAGAAGCAATCAGCCCCAGCATTTT
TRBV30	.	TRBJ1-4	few	CAWSPLGTNEKLFF	TGTGCCTGGTCCCCCCTGGGCACTAATGAAAAACTGTTTTTT
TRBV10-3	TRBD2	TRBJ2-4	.	CAISEGGGAIGIQYF	TGTGCCATCAGTGAGGGGGGGGGAGCGATAGGCATTCAGTACTTC
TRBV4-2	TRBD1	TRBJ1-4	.	CASSLGTGSSTNEKLFF	TGTGCCAGCAGCCTGGGGACAGGGTCATCAACTAATGAAAAACTGTTTTTT
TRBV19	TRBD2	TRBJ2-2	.	CASSSQGTRGPGELFF	TGTGCCAGTAGTTCCCAGGGGACTAGGGGCCCCGGGGAGCTGTTTTTT
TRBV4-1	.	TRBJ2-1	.	CASSQVGGTYNEQFF	TGCGCCAGCAGCCAAGTGGGTGGGACCTACAATGAGCAGTTCTTC
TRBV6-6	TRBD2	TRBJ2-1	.	CASTGVAGEVYNEQFF	TGTGCCAGCACCGGAGTAGCGGGAGAAGTCTACAATGAGCAGTTCTTC
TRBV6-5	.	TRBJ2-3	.	CASSRDFLTDTQYF	TGTGCCAGCTCCCGGGACTTCCTAACAGATACGCAGTATTTT
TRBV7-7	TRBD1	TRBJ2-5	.	CASSLGGQGQETQYF	TGTGCCAGCAGCCTAGGGGGACAGGGGCAAGAGACCCAGTACTTC
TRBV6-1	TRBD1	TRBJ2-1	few	CASSDTTGTGYHNEQFF	TGTGCCAGCAGTGACACTACCGGGACAGGGTACCACAATGAGCAGTTCTTC
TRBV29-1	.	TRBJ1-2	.	CSVSIGTYGYTF	TGCAGCGTTAGTATCGGAACCTATGGCTACACCTTC
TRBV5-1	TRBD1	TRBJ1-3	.	CASSPRTLTGQGHAGNTIYF	TGCGCCAGCAGCCCCAGAACCTTAACGGGACAGGGGCATGCAGGAAACACCATATATTTT
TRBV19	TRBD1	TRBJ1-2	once	CASTDRGRRGYTF	TGTGCCAGCACCGACAGGGGGCGACGAGGCTACACCTTC
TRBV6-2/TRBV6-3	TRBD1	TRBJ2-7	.	CASSYLLGQGNNEQYF	TGTGCCAGCAGTTATCTTCTCGGACAGGGCAATAACGAGCAGTACTTC
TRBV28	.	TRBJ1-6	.	CASSSSDSSPLHF	TGTGCCAGCAGTTCCTCGGACAGTTCACCCCTCCACTTT
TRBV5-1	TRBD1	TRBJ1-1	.	CASSQGGTGDSFEAFF	TGCGCCAGCAGCCAAGGTGGGACAGGGGATAGTTTTGAAGCTTTCTTT
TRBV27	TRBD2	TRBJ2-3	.	CASSLSGGWTDTQYF	TGTGCCAGCAGTTTATCGGGAGGGTGGACAGATACGCAGTATTTT
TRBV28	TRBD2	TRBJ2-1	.	CASTVGGSSYNEQFF	TGTGCCAGCACCGTGGGAGGGTCCTCCTACAATGAGCAGTTCTTC
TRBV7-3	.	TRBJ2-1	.	CASSLTATGHYNEQFF	TGTGCCAGCAGCTTAACTGCGACAGGCCACTACAATGAGCAGTTCTTC
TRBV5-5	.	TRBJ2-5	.	CASSAGLTQETQYF	TGTGCCAGCAGCGCCGGACTAACCCAAGAGACCCAGTACTTC
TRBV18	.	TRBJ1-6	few	CASSPSTVDSPLHF	TGTGCCAGCTCACCAAGCACAGTTGATTCACCCCTCCACTTT
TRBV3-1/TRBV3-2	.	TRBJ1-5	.	CASSQGGGQPQHF	TGTGCCAGCAGCCAAGGGGGTGGACAGCCCCAGCATTTT
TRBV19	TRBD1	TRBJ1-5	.	CASSPGQGTMNQPQHF	TGTGCCAGTAGTCCGGGACAGGGGACGATGAATCAGCCCCAGCATTTT
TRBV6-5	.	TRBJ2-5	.	CASRPLQQGDGTQYF	TGTGCCAGCAGACCTCTGCAACAGGGTGATGGGACCCAGTACTTC
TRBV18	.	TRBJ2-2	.	CASSQLQSGVNTGELFF	TGTGCCAGCTCCCAACTCCAATCAGGGGTGAACACCGGGGAGCTGTTTTTT
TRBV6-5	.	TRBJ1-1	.	CASRLQSRGEAFF	TGTGCCAGCAGACTTCAGAGTCGGGGTGAAGCTTTCTTT
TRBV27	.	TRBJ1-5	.	CASSPRGGLSNQPQHF	TGTGCCAGCAGTCCTAGGGGAGGCCTTAGCAATCAGCCCCAGCATTTT
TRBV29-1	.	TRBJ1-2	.	CSVENSGGYTF	TGCAGCGTTGAGAACTCGGGTGGCTACACCTTC
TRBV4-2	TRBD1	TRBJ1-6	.	CASSQDRGQGLRSPLHF	TGTGCCAGCAGCCAAGATAGGGGACAGGGGTTGAGGTCACCCCTCCACTTT
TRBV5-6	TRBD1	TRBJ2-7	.	CASSFGTGAYEQYF	TGTGCCAGCAGCTTCGGGACAGGGGCCTACGAGCAGTACTTC
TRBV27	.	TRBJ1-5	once	CASTAIGYSNQPQHF	TGTGCCAGCACCGCAATAGGTTATAGCAATCAGCCCCAGCATTTT
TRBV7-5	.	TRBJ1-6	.	CARSWACSYNSPLHF	TGTGCCAGAAGCTGGGCCTGCTCCTATAATTCACCCCTCCACTTT
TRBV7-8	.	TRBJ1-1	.	CASSLTRTLMNTEAFF	TGTGCCAGCAGCTTAACCAGAACACTTATGAACACTGAAGCTTTCTTT
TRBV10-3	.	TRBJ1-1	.	CAISERGRNTEAFF	TGTGCCATCAGTGAGCGGGGGAGGAACACTGAAGCTTTCTTT